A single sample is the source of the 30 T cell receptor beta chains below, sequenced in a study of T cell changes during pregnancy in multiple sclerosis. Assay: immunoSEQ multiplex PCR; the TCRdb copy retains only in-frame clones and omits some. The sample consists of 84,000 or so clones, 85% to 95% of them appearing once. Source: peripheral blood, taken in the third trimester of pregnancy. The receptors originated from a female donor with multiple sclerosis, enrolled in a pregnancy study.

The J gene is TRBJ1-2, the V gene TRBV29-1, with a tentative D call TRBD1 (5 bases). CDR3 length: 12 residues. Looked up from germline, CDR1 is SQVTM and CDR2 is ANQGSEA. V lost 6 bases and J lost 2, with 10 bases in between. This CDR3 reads CSVGLTNYGYTF. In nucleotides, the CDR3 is TGCAGCGTGGGACTGACAAACTATGGCTACACCTTC.

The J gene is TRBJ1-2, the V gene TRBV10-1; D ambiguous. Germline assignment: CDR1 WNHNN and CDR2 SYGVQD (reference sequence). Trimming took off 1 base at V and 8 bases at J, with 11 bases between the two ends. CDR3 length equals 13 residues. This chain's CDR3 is CASSELDGEGYTF. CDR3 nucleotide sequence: TGCGCCAGCAGTGAGTTAGACGGAGAGGGCTACACCTTC.

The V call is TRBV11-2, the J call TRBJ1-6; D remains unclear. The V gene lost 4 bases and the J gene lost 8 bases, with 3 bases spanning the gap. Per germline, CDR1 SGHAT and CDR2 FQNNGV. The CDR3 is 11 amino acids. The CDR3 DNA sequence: TGTGCCAGCAGCTCTCATTCACCCCTCCACTTT. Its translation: CASSSHSPLHF.

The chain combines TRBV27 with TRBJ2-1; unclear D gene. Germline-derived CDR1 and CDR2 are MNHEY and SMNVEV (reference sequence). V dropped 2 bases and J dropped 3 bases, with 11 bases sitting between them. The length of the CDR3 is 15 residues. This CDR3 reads CASSLAVNLYNEQFF. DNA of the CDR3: TGTGCCAGCAGTTTAGCGGTAAACCTCTACAATGAGCAGTTCTTC.

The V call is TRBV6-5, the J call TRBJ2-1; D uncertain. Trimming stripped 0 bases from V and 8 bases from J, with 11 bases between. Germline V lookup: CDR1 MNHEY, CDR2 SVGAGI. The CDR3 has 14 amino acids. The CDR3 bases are TGTGCCAGCAGTTACTCGATTAGTAACCATGAGCAGTTCTTC. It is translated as CASSYSISNHEQFF.

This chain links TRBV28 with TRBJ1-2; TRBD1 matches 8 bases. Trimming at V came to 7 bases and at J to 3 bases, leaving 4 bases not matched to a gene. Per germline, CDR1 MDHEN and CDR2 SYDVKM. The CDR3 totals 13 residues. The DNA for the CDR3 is TGTGCCAGCATCCCAGGGGGCGACTATGGCTACACCTTC. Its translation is CASIPGGDYGYTF.

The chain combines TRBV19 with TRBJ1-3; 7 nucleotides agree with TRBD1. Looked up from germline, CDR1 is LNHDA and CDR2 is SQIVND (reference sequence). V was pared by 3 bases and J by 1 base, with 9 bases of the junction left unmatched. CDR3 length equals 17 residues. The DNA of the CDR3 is TGTGCCAGTAGTATTACGGGACAGCTCCGGTCTGGAAACACCATATATTTT. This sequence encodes CASSITGQLRSGNTIYF.

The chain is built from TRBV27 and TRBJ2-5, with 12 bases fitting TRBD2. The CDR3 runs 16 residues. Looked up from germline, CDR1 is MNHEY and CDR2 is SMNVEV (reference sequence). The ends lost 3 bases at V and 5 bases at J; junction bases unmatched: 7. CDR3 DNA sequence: TGTGCCAGCAGTTTGACTAGCGGGGGCTCCCGGGAGACCCAGTACTTC. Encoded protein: CASSLTSGGSRETQYF.

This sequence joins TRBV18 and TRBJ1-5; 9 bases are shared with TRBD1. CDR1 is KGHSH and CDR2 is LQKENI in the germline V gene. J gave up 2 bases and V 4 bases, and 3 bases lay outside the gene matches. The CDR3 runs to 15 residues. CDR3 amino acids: CASSLGQGGNQPQHF. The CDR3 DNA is TGTGCCAGCTCACTGGGACAGGGAGGCAATCAGCCCCAGCATTTT.

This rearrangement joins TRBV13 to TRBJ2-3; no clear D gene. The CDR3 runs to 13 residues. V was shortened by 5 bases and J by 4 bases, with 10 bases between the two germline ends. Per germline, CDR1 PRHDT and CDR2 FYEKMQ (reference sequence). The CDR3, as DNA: TGTGCCAGCAGCCTAGAAGAGGCAGATACGCAGTATTTT. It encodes CASSLEEADTQYF. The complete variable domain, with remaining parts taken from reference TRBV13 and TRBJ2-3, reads AAGVIQSPRHLIKEKRETATLKCYPIPRHDTVYWYQQGPGQDPQFLISFYEKMQSDKGSIPDRFSAQQFSDYHSELNMSSLELGDSALYFCASSLEEADTQYFGPGTRLTVL.

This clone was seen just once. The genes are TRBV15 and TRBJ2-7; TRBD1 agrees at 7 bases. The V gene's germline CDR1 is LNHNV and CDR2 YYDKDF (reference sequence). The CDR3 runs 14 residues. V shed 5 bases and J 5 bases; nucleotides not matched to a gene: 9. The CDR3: CATSFGQVPDEQYF. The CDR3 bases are TGTGCCACCAGCTTCGGACAGGTCCCCGACGAGCAGTACTTC.

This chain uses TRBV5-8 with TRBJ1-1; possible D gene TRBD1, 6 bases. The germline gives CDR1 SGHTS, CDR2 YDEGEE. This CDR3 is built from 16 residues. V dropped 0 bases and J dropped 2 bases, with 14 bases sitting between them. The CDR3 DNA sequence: TGTGCCAGCAGCTTGGAGGACCCAGGGGTAAACACTGAAGCTTTCTTT. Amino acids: CASSLEDPGVNTEAFF.

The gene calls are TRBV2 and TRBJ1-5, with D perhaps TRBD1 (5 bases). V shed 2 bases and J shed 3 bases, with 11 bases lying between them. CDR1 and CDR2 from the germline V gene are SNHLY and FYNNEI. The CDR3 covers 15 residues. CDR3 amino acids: CASSEIRDFNQPQHF. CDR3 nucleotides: TGTGCCAGCAGTGAAATAAGGGACTTCAATCAGCCCCAGCATTTT. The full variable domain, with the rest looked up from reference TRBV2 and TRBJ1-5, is EPEVTQTPSHQVTQMGQEVILRCVPISNHLYFYWYRQILGQKVEFLVSFYNNEISEKSEIFDDQFSVERPDGSNFTLKIRSTKLEDSAMYFCASSEIRDFNQPQHFGDGTRLSIL.

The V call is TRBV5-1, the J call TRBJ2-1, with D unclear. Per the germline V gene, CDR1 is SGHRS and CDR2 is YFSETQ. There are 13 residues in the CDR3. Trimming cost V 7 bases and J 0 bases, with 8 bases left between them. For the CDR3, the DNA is TGCGCCAGCTACATCAGCTCCTACAATGAGCAGTTCTTC. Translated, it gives CASYISSYNEQFF.

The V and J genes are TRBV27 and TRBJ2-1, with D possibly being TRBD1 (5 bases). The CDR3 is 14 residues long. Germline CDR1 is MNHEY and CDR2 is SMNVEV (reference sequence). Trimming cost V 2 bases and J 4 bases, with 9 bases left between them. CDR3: CASSLRTSYNEQFF. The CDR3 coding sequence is TGTGCCAGCAGTTTAAGGACATCTTACAATGAGCAGTTCTTC.

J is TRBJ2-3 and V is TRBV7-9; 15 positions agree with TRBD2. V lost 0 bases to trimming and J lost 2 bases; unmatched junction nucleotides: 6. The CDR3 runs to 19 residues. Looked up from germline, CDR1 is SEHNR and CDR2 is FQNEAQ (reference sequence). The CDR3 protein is CASSLARGLAGGNTDTQYF. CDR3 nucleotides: TGTGCCAGCAGCTTAGCGCGGGGACTAGCGGGGGGAAACACAGATACGCAGTATTTT.

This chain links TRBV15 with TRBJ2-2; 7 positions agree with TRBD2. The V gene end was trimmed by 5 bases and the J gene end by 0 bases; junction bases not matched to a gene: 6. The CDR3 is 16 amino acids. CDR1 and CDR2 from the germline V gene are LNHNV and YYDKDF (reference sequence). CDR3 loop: CATSFTLAANTGELFF. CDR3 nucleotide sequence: TGTGCCACCAGCTTTACTCTAGCGGCGAACACCGGGGAGCTGTTTTTT.

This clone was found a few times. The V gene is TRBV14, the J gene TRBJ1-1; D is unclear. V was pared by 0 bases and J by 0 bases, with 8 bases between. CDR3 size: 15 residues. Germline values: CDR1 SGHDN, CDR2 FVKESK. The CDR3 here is CASSQDPGMNTEAFF. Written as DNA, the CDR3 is TGTGCCAGCAGCCAAGATCCGGGGATGAACACTGAAGCTTTCTTT. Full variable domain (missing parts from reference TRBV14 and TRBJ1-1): EAGVTQFPSHSVIEKGQTVTLRCDPISGHDNLYWYRRVMGKEIKFLLHFVKESKQDESGMPNNRFLAERTGGTYSTLKVQPAELEDSGVYFCASSQDPGMNTEAFFGQGTRLTVV.

The CDR3 DNA is TGTGCCAGTAGTTTCAGGGTGGGTTACACTGAAGCTTTCTTT. This gives the protein CASSFRVGYTEAFF. V is TRBV19 and J is TRBJ1-1; weak D call: TRBD1 (5 bases). Trimming removed 5 bases from V and 3 bases from J, with 13 bases in between. Germline V lookup: CDR1 LNHDA, CDR2 SQIVND (reference sequence). The CDR3 is 14 amino acids.

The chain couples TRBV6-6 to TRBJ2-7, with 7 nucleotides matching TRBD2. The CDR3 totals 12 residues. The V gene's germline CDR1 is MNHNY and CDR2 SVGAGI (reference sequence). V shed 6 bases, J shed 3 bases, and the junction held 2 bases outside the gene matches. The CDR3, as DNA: TGTGCCAGCAGGGGAGGGCGCTACGAGCAGTACTTC. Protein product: CASRGGRYEQYF.

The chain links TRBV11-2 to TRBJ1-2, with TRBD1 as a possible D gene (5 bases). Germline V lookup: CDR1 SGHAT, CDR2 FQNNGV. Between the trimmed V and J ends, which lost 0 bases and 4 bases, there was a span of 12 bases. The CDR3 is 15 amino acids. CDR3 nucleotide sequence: TGTGCCAGCAGCTTAGAAGTGGGCAGGGCCTATGGCTACACCTTC. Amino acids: CASSLEVGRAYGYTF.

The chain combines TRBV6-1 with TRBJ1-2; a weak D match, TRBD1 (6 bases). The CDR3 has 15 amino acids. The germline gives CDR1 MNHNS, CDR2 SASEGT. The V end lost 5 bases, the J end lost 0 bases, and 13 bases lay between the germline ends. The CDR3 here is CASSIRDTPNYGYTF. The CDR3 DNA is TGTGCCAGCAGTATCCGGGACACCCCTAACTATGGCTACACCTTC.

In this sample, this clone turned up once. The CDR3 nucleotides are TGTGCCAGCAGTATTCGACAGGGTTGGACCTCCTATAATTCACCCCTCCACTTT. Encoded protein: CASSIRQGWTSYNSPLHF. The chain employs TRBV27 and TRBJ1-6; the match to TRBD1 covers 7 bases. The germline gives CDR1 MNHEY, CDR2 SMNVEV (reference sequence). The CDR3 has 18 residues. The V and J ends lost 5 bases and 0 bases, in that order; junction bases with no gene match: 10.

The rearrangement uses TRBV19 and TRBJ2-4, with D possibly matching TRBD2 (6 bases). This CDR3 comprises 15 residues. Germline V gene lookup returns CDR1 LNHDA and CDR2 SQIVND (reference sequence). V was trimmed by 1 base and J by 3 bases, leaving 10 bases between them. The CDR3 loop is CASSIAGGVKNIQYF. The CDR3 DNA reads TGTGCCAGTAGTATAGCCGGGGGTGTCAAAAACATTCAGTACTTC.

DNA for the CDR3: TGTGCCAGCAGCGTAGGGGTAGCGGGGGGCTACGAGCAGTACTTC. Protein: CASSVGVAGGYEQYF. The chain employs TRBV9 and TRBJ2-7, with 10 nucleotides matching TRBD2. This CDR3 has 15 amino acids. Per germline, CDR1 SGDLS and CDR2 YYNGEE. The V and J ends lost 0 bases and 3 bases, in that order; junction bases with no gene match: 3.

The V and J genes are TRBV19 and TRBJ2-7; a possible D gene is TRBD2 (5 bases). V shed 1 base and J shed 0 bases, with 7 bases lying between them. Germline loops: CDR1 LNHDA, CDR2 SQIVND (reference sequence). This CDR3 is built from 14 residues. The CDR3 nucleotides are TGTGCCAGTAGTATAGCCGGGGTCTCCTACGAGCAGTACTTC. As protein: CASSIAGVSYEQYF.

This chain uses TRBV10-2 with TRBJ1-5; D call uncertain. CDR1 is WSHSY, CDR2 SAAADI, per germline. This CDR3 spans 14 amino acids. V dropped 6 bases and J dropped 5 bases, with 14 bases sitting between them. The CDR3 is CASRATEQYQPQHF. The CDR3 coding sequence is TGCGCCAGCAGGGCAACAGAGCAGTATCAGCCCCAGCATTTT.

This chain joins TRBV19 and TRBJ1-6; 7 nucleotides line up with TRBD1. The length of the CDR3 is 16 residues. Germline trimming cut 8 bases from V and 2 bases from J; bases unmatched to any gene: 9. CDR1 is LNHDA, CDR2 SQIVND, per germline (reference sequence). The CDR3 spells CASQGDTNPYNSPLHF. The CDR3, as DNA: TGTGCCAGTCAGGGGGACACTAACCCCTATAATTCACCCCTCCACTTT.

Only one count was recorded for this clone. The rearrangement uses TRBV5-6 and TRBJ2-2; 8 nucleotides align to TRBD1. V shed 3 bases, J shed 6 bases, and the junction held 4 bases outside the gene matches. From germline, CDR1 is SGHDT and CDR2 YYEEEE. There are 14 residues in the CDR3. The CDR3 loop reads CASSYGQGSGELFF. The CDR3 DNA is TGTGCCAGCAGCTACGGACAGGGCTCCGGGGAGCTGTTTTTT.

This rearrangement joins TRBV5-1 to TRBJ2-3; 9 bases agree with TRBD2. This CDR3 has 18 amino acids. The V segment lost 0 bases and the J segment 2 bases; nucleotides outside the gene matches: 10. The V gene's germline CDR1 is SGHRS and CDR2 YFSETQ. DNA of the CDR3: TGCGCCAGCAGCTTGGCCCTAGCGGGGCCTCCGGACACAGATACGCAGTATTTT. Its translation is CASSLALAGPPDTDTQYF.